The rows below give T cell receptor beta chains drawn from one sample of a study of OX40 agonist ivuxolimab in advanced cancers. Sequenced by immunoSEQ multiplex PCR; TCRdb stores in-frame clones only, minus some. Seen here are almost 35,000 clones, 70% to 85% observed once, and the top ten hold approximately 11%. Sample: CD4+ or CD8+ T cells sorted from blood, taken in a trial of the OX40 agonist ivuxolimab. These receptors were obtained from an adult with an advanced solid tumor such as melanoma, head and neck, liver or kidney cancer. Each CDR3 is given without its conserved first and last residue. The D gene is left open where the match is weak.

j_call	v_call	d_call	cdr3_aa
TRBJ1-4	TRBV7-2	-	ASSPGGGLRGLF
TRBJ1-5	TRBV10-3	-	AISVQGPLAMPQH
TRBJ2-1	TRBV2	-	ASSQDSNEQF
TRBJ2-1	TRBV7-3	-	ASSLNTGLQF
TRBJ2-3	TRBV5-1	TRBD1	ASSGTGKTDTQY
TRBJ1-2	TRBV6-1	TRBD1	ASRSGSGGYYGYT
TRBJ2-5	TRBV9	TRBD2	ASSGGLAGAETQY
TRBJ2-3	TRBV7-2	TRBD2	ASSRRGSESTDTQY
TRBJ1-1	TRBV5-6	TRBD1	ASSLGRGRTEAF
TRBJ1-6	TRBV14	TRBD1	ASSSWTGAGSPLH
TRBJ2-4	TRBV11-1	-	ASRPGGRNIQY
TRBJ1-5	TRBV4-1	-	ASSQHNQPQH
TRBJ2-1	TRBV18	TRBD1	ASSPPGQGGYNEQF
TRBJ2-7	TRBV29-1	TRBD2	SVDGGALAGEQY
TRBJ1-1	TRBV2	TRBD1	ASTGQGALAEAF
TRBJ2-3	TRBV4-1	-	ASSQDGADTQY
TRBJ2-2	TRBV11-2	TRBD1	ASSFRDSFTGELF
TRBJ1-1	TRBV18	-	ASSPQGRGMNTEAF
TRBJ1-4	TRBV5-5	-	ASSLTWGYEKLF
TRBJ2-5	TRBV5-1	TRBD2	ASSPGTSGGETQY
TRBJ1-2	TRBV27	TRBD1	ASGYQEHGTGDGYT
TRBJ2-7	TRBV7-2	-	ASSLGQGWTAYEQY
TRBJ2-2	TRBV6-5	-	ASSHRGGNTGELF
TRBJ2-7	TRBV30	TRBD2	AWSIRLAGNSYEQY
TRBJ2-7	TRBV18	-	ASSPVYSPYEQY
TRBJ2-1	TRBV7-8	-	ASSVRYNEQF
-	TRBV10-1	-	ASGNYYEQY
TRBJ2-3	TRBV30	TRBD2	AWSPARTSGGPDTQY
TRBJ1-6	TRBV5-6	-	ASSFGAGPLTNSPLH
TRBJ1-2	TRBV19	-	ASSIAGGYT
TRBJ1-1	TRBV6-5	-	ASSHGQNTEAF
TRBJ1-1	TRBV7-3	-	ASSFGGLSEAF
TRBJ1-1	TRBV7-9	-	ASSLSGGNTEAF
TRBJ1-2	TRBV7-9	TRBD1	ASSFTQGTGGYT
TRBJ2-2	TRBV2	-	ASSEDTGKNTGELF
TRBJ1-6	TRBV4-1	-	ASSQGRVKLIINSPLH
TRBJ2-5	TRBV14	-	ASSQAGGNGETQY
TRBJ2-7	TRBV16	-	ASSQLATGVGEQY
TRBJ2-7	TRBV28	TRBD1	ASKGQNSYEQY
TRBJ1-4	TRBV18	TRBD1	ASSPGGQGLF
TRBJ1-6	TRBV7-9	-	ASSLRGIDNSPLH
TRBJ1-1	TRBV5-1	-	ASSLRRDSTFEAF
TRBJ2-6	TRBV6-1	-	ASMSSSGANVLT
TRBJ2-5	TRBV5-1	TRBD1	ASSPWTGAQETQY
TRBJ1-5	TRBV6-1	-	ASSTGLQPQH
TRBJ1-5	TRBV12-5	-	ASGLRDINQPQH
TRBJ2-7	TRBV11-3	-	ASSVIGVHYEQY
TRBJ2-7	TRBV5-6	-	ASSFGGASYEQY
TRBJ2-1	TRBV18	-	ASSPGPFGEQF
TRBJ1-5	TRBV6-1	-	ASSEVVQPQH
TRBJ2-1	TRBV27	TRBD2	ASSAFRTSGVKEQF
TRBJ1-4	TRBV14	-	ASSQDFREKLF
TRBJ2-1	TRBV29-1	-	SVANNYNEQF
TRBJ1-6	TRBV27	-	ASNFGLGNSPLH
TRBJ1-5	TRBV19	-	ASSKKGTSNQPQH
TRBJ2-5	TRBV19	-	ASSIRQETQY
TRBJ2-3	TRBV27	-	ASRREGRPPDTQY
TRBJ2-7	TRBV19	TRBD1	ASSIDGTGPIEQY
TRBJ2-2	TRBV27	-	ASSLLLRGGDTGELF
TRBJ1-4	TRBV2	-	ASSEVGQGEGKLF